These 8 T cell receptor beta chains share one sample of origin, sequenced in a study of beta chain features in type 1 diabetes. As every portion of the isolated RNA was reverse transcribed, the sequencing read expressed TCRB transcripts. The method was immunoSEQ multiplex PCR; TCRdb's version includes in-frame clones alone and lacks a portion of them. This table has 150,000 to 200,000 clones, approximately 9% appearing once. The sample consisted of central memory CD4+ T cells from blood. The receptors were sampled from a woman younger than 35 in good health.

This rearrangement joins TRBV7-9 to TRBJ2-5; 9 bases map to TRBD1. This CDR3 spans 14 amino acids. Unmatched junction bases numbered 1, after V lost 1 base and J lost 4 bases. The germline gives CDR1 SEHNR, CDR2 FQNEAQ (reference sequence). CDR3 in DNA: TGTGCCAGCAGCTTAGGGACAGGGGTAGAGACCCAGTACTTC. Protein sequence: CASSLGTGVETQYF.

This clone was counted only a few times. This chain connects TRBV11-3 to TRBJ2-5; D is possibly TRBD2 (6 bases). Germline loops: CDR1 SGHNT, CDR2 YENEEA. The CDR3 sequence is 14 residues long. V lost 4 bases and J 2 bases, leaving 11 bases between the germline ends. The CDR3 sequence: CASSSGLLQETQYF. CDR3 in DNA: TGTGCCAGCAGCTCGGGACTTTTACAAGAGACCCAGTACTTC.

This clone was counted between two and nine times. The rearrangement uses TRBV29-1 and TRBJ2-3; perhaps TRBD2 as D (7 bases). Germline lookup yields CDR1 SQVTM and CDR2 ANQGSEA. With 5 bases removed from V and 5 bases from J, the gap between germline ends came to 14 bases. The CDR3 runs to 13 residues. CDR3 region: CSVRGGARDTQYF. The CDR3 bases are TGCAGCGTTAGAGGGGGGGCGAGAGATACGCAGTATTTT.

This chain joins TRBV2 and TRBJ2-1; D remains unclear. CDR1 is SNHLY, CDR2 FYNNEI, per germline. Trimming left V 5 bases short and J 6 bases short, with 5 bases between. CDR3 length equals 11 residues. The CDR3 region is CASSYFNEQFF. In DNA form, the CDR3 reads TGTGCCAGCAGTTATTTCAATGAGCAGTTCTTC.

This clone showed up just a few times. The chain recombines TRBV14 with TRBJ2-3, with TRBD2 matching over 8 bases. Germline V gene data show CDR1 as SGHDN and CDR2 as FVKESK. The CDR3 has 14 amino acids. V was clipped by 4 bases and J by 7 bases; unmatched bases: 7. The CDR3 sequence is CASSRGAGVYTQYF. The CDR3 region has the DNA TGTGCCAGCAGCCGCGGAGCGGGAGTGTATACGCAGTATTTT.

The V gene is TRBV2, the J gene TRBJ2-4, with D possibly being TRBD1 (5 bases). This CDR3 has 15 residues. Germline CDR1 is SNHLY and CDR2 is FYNNEI. V lost 4 bases and J 1 base, leaving 11 bases between the germline ends. The CDR3 here is CASSGYGAAKNIQYF. CDR3 bases: TGTGCCAGCAGTGGGTATGGGGCCGCCAAAAACATTCAGTACTTC. Using reference TRBV2 and TRBJ2-4 for the parts outside the CDR3, the full variable domain is EPEVTQTPSHQVTQMGQEVILRCVPISNHLYFYWYRQILGQKVEFLVSFYNNEISEKSEIFDDQFSVERPDGSNFTLKIRSTKLEDSAMYFCASSGYGAAKNIQYFGAGTRLSVL.

J is TRBJ2-5 and V is TRBV4-3; 8 nucleotides line up with TRBD1. V lost 0 bases to trimming and J lost 5 bases; unmatched junction nucleotides: 2. The CDR3 totals 14 residues. The germline CDR1 and CDR2 sequences are LGHNA and YSLEER. The CDR3 loop is CASSQDTGGETQYF. The CDR3 DNA reads as TGCGCCAGCAGCCAAGATACAGGGGGGGAGACCCAGTACTTC.

This clone was detected only a few times. The genes are TRBV5-4 and TRBJ1-2; the D gene is possibly TRBD1 (5 bases). This CDR3 spans 14 amino acids. Germline CDR1 SGHNT, CDR2 YYREEE (reference sequence). V was cut by 4 bases and J by 4 bases, with 14 bases left in between. The CDR3 spells CASSPDRGVYGYTF. CDR3 DNA sequence: TGTGCCAGCAGCCCCGATCGGGGGGTCTATGGCTACACCTTC.